This section outlines one T cell receptor (beta chain) sequence together with its context. Its antigen is still unknown. The assay was immunoSEQ multiplex PCR, and TCRdb's table has in-frame clones only and misses some. The table shows fewer than 3,500 clones, with about two thirds occurring only once. Trimming removed 1 base at V and 0 bases at J, with 6 bases between. CDR3 length: 15 amino acids. Germline V lookup: CDR1 SGHTA, CDR2 FQGNSA. The data stem from a study of high-grade serous ovarian cancer treatment subgroups. Broader study findings: Different patients shared almost no repertoire; same-patient tumors shared about 0.1 to 0.79.

Tumor samples were obtained before definitive surgery or chemotherapy. The clonotype originates from a human donor with high-grade serous ovarian cancer. Material for sequencing was tumor tissue. The rearrangement joins TRBV7-2 to TRBJ1-4; D uncertain. CDR3 residues: CASSLDLATNEKLFF. CDR3 DNA: TGTGCCAGCAGCTTAGATTTAGCAACTAATGAAAAACTGTTTTTT.